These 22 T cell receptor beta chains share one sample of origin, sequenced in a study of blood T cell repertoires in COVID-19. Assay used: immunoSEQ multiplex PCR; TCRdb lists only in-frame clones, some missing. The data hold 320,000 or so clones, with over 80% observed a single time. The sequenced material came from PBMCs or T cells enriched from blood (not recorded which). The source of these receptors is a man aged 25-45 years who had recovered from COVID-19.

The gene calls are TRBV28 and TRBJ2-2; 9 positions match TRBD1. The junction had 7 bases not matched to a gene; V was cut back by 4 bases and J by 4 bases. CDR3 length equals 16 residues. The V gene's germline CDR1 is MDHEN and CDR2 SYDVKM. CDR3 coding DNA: TGTGCCAGCAGTTCAGTGGGACAGGGTCTCACCGGGGAGCTGTTTTTT. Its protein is CASSSVGQGLTGELFF.

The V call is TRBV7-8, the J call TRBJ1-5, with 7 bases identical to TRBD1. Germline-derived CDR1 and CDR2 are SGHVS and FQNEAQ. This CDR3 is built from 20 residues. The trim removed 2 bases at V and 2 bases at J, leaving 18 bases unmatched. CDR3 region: CASSLSGGRQGRLGNQPQHF. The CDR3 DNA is TGTGCCAGCAGCTTAAGTGGTGGGAGACAGGGAAGATTAGGCAATCAGCCCCAGCATTTT.

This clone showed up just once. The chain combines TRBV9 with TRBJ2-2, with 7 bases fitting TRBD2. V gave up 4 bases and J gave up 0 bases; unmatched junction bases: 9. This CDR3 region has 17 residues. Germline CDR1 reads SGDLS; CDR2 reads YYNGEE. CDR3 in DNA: TGTGCCAGCAGCCCCAAGGCGAGCGGGGCGAACACCGGGGAGCTGTTTTTT. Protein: CASSPKASGANTGELFF.

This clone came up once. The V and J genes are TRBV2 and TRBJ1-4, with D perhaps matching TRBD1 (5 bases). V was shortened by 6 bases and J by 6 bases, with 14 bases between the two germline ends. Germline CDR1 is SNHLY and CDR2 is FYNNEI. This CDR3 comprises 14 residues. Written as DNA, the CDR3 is TGTGCCAGCAGATTGACAGACGTTTATGAAAAACTGTTTTTT. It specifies CASRLTDVYEKLFF.

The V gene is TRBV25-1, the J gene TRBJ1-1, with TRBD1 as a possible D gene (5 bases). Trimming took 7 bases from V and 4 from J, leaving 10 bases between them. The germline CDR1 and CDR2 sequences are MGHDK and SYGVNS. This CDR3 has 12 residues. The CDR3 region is CASTPGGTEAFF. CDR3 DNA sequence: TGTGCCAGCACCCCCGGGGGCACTGAAGCTTTCTTT.

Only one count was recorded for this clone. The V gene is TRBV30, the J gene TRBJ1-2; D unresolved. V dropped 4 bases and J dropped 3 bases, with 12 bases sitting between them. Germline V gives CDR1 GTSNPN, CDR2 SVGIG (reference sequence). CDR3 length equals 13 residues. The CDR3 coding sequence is TGTGCCTGGAAGTTCACAGCCTACTATGGCTACACCTTC. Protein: CAWKFTAYYGYTF.

Here the CDR3 DNA reads TGTGCCAGCTCACCACAAGGACAGGGAGGGTGGTATGGCTACACCTTC. Translation gives CASSPQGQGGWYGYTF. The rearrangement links TRBV18 to TRBJ1-2; 8 bases agree with TRBD1. After removal of 1 base from V and 5 bases from J, the junction contained 9 bases not matched to a gene. The CDR3 sequence is 16 residues long. Germline CDR1 KGHSH, CDR2 LQKENI. The whole variable domain, filled in from reference TRBV18 and TRBJ1-2, reads NAGVMQNPRHLVRRRGQEARLRCSPMKGHSHVYWYRQLPEEGLKFMVYLQKENIIDESGMPKERFSAEFPKEGPSILRIQQVVRGDSAAYFCASSPQGQGGWYGYTFGSGTRLTVV.

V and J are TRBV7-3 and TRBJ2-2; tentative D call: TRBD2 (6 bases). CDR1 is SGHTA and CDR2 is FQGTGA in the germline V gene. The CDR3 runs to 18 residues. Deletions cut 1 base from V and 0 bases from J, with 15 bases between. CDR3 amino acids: CASSLKSPAGTNTGELFF. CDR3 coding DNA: TGTGCCAGCAGCTTAAAAAGTCCCGCGGGGACGAACACCGGGGAGCTGTTTTTT.

For the CDR3, the DNA is TGTGCCAGCAGCTCCCCGCCAGGGGTCGGCACTGAAGCTTTCTTT. It specifies CASSSPPGVGTEAFF. The V call is TRBV7-9, the J call TRBJ1-1; tentatively, D is TRBD1 (6 bases). In germline, CDR1 is SEHNR, CDR2 FQNEAQ (reference sequence). V gave up 4 bases and J gave up 4 bases, with 16 bases separating them. The length of the CDR3 is 15 residues.

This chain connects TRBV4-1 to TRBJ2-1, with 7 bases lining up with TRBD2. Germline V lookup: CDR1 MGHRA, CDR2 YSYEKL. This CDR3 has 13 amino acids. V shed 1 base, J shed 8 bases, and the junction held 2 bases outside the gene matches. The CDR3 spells CASSQVRGDEQFF. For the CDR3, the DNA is TGCGCCAGCAGCCAAGTTCGGGGGGATGAGCAGTTCTTC.

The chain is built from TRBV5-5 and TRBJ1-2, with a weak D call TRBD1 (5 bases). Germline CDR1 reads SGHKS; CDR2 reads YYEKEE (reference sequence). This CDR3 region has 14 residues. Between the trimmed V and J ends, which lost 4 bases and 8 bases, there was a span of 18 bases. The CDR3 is CASSPPGGIGGYTF. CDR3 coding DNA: TGTGCCAGCAGCCCCCCGGGGGGGATAGGCGGCTACACCTTC.

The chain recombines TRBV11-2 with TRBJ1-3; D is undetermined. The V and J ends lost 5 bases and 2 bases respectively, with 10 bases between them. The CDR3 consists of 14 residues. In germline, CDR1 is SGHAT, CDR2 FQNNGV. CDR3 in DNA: TGTGCCAGCAGCCAACACAACCCTGGAAACACCATATATTTT. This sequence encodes CASSQHNPGNTIYF.

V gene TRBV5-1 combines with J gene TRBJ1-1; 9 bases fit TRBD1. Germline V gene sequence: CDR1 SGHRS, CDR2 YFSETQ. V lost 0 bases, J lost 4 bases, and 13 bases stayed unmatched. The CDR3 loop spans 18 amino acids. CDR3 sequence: CASSLAEGTGFGGTEAFF. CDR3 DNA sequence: TGCGCCAGCAGCTTGGCCGAAGGGACAGGGTTTGGAGGCACTGAAGCTTTCTTT.

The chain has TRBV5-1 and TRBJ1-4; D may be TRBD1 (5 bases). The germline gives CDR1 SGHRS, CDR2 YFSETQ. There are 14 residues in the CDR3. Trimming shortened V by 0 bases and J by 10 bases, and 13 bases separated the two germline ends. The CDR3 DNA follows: TGCGCCAGCAGCTTGGAAGGAGGGGAAGCAAAACTGTTTTTT. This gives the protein CASSLEGGEAKLFF.

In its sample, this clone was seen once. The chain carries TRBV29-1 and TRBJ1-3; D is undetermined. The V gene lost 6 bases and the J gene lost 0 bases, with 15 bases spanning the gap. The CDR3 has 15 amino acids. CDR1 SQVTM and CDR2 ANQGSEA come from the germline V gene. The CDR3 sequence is CSVVSPGNSGNTIYF. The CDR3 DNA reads TGCAGCGTCGTTAGTCCGGGAAACTCTGGAAACACCATATATTTT.

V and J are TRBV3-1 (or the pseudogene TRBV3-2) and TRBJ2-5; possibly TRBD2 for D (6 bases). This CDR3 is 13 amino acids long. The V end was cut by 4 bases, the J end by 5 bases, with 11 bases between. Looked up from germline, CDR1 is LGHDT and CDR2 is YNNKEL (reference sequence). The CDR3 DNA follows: TGTGCCAGCAGCCCGCGGGGTGGGGAGACCCAGTACTTC. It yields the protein CASSPRGGETQYF.

The CDR3 sequence is CASSKRRGGGGTEAFF. The CDR3 DNA is TGTGCCAGTAGTAAGCGGAGGGGAGGAGGCGGCACTGAAGCTTTCTTT. The chain couples TRBV19 to TRBJ1-1; possible D gene TRBD1, 5 bases. Germline lookup yields CDR1 LNHDA and CDR2 SQIVND (reference sequence). The V and J ends lost 4 bases and 4 bases respectively, with 19 bases between them. This CDR3 contains 16 residues.

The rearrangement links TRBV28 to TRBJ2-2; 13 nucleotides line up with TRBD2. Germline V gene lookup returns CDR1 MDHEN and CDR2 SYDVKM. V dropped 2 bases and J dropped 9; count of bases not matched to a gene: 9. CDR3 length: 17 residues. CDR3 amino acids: CASSLARLAGGERELFF. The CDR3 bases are TGTGCCAGCAGTTTAGCGAGACTAGCGGGGGGCGAGCGGGAGCTGTTTTTT. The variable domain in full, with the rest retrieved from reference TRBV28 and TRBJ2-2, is DVKVTQSSRYLVKRTGEKVFLECVQDMDHENMFWYRQDPGLGLRLIYFSYDVKMKEKGDIPEGYSVSREKKERFSLILESASTNQTSMYLCASSLARLAGGERELFFGEGSRLTVL.

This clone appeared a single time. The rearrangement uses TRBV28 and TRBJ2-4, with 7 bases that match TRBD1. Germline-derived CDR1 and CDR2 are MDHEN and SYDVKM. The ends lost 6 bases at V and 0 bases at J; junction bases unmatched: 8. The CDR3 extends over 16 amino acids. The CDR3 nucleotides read TGTGCCAGCAGCCGTGGACAGGCTTTAGCCAAAAACATTCAGTACTTC. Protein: CASSRGQALAKNIQYF.

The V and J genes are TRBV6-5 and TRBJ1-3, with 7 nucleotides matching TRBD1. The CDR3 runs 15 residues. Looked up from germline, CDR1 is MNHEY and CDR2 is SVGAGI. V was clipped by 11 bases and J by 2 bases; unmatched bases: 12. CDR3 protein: CAAHPGQTTGNTIYF. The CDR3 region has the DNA TGTGCCGCACACCCGGGACAGACGACTGGAAACACCATATATTTT.

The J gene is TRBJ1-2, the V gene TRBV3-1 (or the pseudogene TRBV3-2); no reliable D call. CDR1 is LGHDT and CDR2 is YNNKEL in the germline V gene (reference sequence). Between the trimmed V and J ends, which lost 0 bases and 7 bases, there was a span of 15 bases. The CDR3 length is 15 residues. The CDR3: CASSQEGGSRGGYTF. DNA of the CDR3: TGTGCCAGCAGCCAAGAAGGAGGTTCGCGGGGTGGCTACACCTTC.

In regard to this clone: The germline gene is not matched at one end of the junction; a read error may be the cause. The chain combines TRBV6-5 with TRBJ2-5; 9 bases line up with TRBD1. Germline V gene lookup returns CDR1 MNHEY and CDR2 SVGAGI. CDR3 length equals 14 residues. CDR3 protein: CASSYRDREDTQYF. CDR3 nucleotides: TGTGCCAGCAGTTACAGGGACAGGGAAGACACCCAGTACTTC.